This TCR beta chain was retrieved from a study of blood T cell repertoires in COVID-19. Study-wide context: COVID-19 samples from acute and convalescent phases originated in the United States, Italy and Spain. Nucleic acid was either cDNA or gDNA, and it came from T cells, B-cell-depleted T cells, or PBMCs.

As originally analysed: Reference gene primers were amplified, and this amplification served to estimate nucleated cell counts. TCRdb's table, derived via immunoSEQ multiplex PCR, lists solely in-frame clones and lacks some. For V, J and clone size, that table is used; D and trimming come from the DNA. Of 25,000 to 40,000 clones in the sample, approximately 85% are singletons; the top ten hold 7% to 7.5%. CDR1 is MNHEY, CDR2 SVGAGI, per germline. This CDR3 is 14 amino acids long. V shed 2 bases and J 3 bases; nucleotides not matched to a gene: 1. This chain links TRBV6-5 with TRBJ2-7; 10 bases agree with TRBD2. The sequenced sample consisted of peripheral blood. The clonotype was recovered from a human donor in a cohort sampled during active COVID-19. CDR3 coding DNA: TGTGCCAGCAGTTACGGACTAGCGGACTACGAGCAGTACTTC. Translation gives CASSYGLADYEQYF.